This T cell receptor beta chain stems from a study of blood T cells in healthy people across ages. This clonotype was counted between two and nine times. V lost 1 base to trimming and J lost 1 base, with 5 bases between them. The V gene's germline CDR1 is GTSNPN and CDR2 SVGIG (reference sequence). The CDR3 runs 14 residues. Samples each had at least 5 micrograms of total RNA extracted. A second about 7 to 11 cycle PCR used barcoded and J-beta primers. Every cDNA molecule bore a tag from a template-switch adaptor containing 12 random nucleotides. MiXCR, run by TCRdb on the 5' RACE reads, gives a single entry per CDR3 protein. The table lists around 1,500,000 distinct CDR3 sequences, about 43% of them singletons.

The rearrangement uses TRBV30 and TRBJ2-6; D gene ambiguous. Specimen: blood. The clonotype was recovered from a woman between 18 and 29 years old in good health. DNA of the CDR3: TGTGCCTGGAGTGATGAATCTGGGGCCAACGTCCTGACTTTC. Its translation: CAWSDESGANVLTF.